This T cell receptor (beta chain) was observed in a study of long-term antiretroviral therapy in people with HIV. Study results and limitations: Repertoires looked antigen-experienced, with only a slight naive shift after ART. There were no data on ART adherence, viral resistance or therapy changes, a gap that limits inferences about post-ART repertoire changes.

Details on this clone: Its antigen remains unknown.

It was version v3.0 of the immunoSEQ assay that was run at survey level. Each sample had sequencing targeting about 35,000-50,000 T-cell genomes. Clones were read by immunoSEQ multiplex PCR, and TCRdb kept only the in-frame ones, dropping some. Among approximately 31,000 clones listed, around 90% were seen once. Inclusion required at least two post-ART and at least one pre-ART PBMC samples. CDR1 is MNHEY, CDR2 SMNVEV, per germline (reference sequence). V lost 6 bases, J lost 5 bases, and 12 bases stayed unmatched. The CDR3 contains 15 residues. The rearrangement links TRBV27 to TRBJ1-2, with 7 nucleotides matching TRBD1. The TCR comes from a man younger than 35 with HIV. This material consisted of unsorted PBMCs, taken 1.1 years after starting antiretroviral therapy. This CDR3 reads CASSPGTVYQYGYTF. DNA for the CDR3: TGTGCCAGCAGCCCTGGGACAGTTTATCAGTATGGCTACACCTTC.